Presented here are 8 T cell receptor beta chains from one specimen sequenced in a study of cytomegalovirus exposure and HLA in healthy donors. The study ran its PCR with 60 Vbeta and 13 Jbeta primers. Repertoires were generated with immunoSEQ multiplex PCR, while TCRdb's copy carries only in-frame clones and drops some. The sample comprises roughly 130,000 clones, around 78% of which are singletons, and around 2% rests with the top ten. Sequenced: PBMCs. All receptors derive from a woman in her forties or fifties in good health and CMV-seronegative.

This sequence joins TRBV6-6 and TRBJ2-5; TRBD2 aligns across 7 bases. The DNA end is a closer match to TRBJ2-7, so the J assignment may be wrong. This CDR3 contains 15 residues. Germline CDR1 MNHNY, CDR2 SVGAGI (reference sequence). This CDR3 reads CASSSRTSATYEQYF. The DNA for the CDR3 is TGTGCCAGCAGCTCCCGTACTAGCGCAACCTACGAGCAGTACTTC.

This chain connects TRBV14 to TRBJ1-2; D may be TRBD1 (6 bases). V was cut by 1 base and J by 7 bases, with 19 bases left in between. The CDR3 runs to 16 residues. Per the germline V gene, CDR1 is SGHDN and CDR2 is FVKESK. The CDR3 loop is CASSQVASPQGSGYTF. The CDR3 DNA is TGTGCCAGCAGCCAAGTCGCCTCCCCACAGGGCTCTGGCTACACCTTC. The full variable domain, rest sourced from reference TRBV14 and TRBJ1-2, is EAGVTQFPSHSVIEKGQTVTLRCDPISGHDNLYWYRRVMGKEIKFLLHFVKESKQDESGMPNNRFLAERTGGTYSTLKVQPAELEDSGVYFCASSQVASPQGSGYTFGSGTRLTVV.

The CDR3, as DNA: TGTGCCAGCAGAACAGGGTCGGGGACCGGGGAGCTGTTTTTT. Encoded protein: CASRTGSGTGELFF. J is TRBJ2-2 and V is TRBV6-5, with D possibly matching TRBD1 (6 bases). CDR3 length: 14 amino acids. V was pared by 6 bases and J by 5 bases, with 13 bases between. Germline CDR1 reads MNHEY; CDR2 reads SVGAGI.

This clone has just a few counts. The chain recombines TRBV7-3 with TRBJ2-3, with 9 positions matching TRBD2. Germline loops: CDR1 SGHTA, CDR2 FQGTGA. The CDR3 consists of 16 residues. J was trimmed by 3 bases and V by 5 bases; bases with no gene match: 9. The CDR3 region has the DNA TGTGCCAGCAGCCGCCAAGCGGGGGGCACAACAGATACGCAGTATTTT. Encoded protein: CASSRQAGGTTDTQYF.

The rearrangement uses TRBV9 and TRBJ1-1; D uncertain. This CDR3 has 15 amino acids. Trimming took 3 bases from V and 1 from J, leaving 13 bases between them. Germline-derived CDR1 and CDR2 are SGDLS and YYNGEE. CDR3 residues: CASSARLEKNTEAFF. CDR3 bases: TGTGCCAGCAGCGCCCGACTGGAAAAGAACACTGAAGCTTTCTTT.

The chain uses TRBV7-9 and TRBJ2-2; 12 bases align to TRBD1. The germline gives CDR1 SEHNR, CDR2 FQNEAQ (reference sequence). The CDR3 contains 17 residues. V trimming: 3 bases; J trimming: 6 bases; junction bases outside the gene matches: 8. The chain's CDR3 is CASSFLPGQGASGELFF. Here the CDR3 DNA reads TGTGCCAGCAGCTTTCTACCGGGACAGGGGGCCTCCGGGGAGCTGTTTTTT. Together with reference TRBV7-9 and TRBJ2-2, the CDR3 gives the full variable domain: DTGVSQNPRHKITKRGQNVTFRCDPISEHNRLYWYRQTLGQGPEFLTYFQNEAQLEKSRLLSDRFSAERPKGSFSTLEIQRTEQGDSAMYLCASSFLPGQGASGELFFGEGSRLTVL.

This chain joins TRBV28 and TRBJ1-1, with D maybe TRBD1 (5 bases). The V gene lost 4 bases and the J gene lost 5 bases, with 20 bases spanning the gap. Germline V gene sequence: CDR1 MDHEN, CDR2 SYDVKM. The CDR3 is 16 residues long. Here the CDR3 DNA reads TGTGCCAGCAGTTCTCCCCTGGGGAGGGGAGGGACTGAAGCTTTCTTT. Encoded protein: CASSSPLGRGGTEAFF.

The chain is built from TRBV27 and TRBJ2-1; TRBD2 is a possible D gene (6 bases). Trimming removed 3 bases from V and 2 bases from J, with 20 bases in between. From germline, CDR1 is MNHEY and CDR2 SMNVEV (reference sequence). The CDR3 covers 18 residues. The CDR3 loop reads CASSFSTMNWGAYNEQFF. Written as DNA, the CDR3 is TGTGCCAGCAGTTTCTCCACAATGAACTGGGGGGCCTACAATGAGCAGTTCTTC.